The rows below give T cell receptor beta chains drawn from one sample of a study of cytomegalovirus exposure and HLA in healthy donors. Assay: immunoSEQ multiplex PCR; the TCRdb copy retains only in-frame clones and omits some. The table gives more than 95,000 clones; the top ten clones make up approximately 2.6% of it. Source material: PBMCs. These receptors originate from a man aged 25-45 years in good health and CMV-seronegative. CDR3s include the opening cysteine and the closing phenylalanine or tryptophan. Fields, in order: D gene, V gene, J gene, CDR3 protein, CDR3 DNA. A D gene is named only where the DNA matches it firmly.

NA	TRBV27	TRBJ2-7	CASSFDTGSSYEQYF	TGTGCCAGCAGTTTCGATACGGGGAGCTCCTACGAGCAGTACTTC
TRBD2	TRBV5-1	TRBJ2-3	CASNTGTSADTQYF	TGCGCCAGCAACACCGGGACTAGCGCAGATACGCAGTATTTT
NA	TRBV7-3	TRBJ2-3	CASSLSGGASTDTQYF	TGTGCCAGCAGCTTATCTGGCGGTGCTAGCACAGATACGCAGTATTTT
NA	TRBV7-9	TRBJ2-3	CASSLAPDTPSTDTQYF	TGTGCCAGCAGCTTAGCGCCGGACACCCCTAGCACAGATACGCAGTATTTT
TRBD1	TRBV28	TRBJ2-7	CASSVRAEFPGTGVYEQYF	TGTGCCAGCAGCGTTAGGGCGGAGTTCCCCGGGACAGGGGTGTACGAGCAGTACTTC
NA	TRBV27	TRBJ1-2	CASSFTPLYGYTF	TGTGCCAGCAGTTTTACCCCACTCTATGGCTACACCTTC
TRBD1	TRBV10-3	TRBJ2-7	CAIRDSTNEQYF	TGTGCCATCCGGGACAGTACCAACGAGCAGTACTTC
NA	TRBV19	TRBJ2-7	CASSIRLPQGTDSYEQYF	TGTGCCAGTAGTATTCGACTCCCCCAGGGGACCGACTCCTACGAGCAGTACTTC
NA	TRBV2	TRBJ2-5	CASRETGFQETQYF	TGTGCCAGCAGGGAAACAGGGTTCCAAGAGACCCAGTACTTC
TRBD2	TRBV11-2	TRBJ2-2	CASSPPHWGTSGGNGELFF	TGTGCCAGCAGCCCCCCTCATTGGGGGACTAGCGGTGGTAACGGGGAGCTGTTTTTT
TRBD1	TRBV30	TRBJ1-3	CAWRIQGGGNTIYF	TGTGCCTGGAGAATACAGGGGGGGGGAAACACCATATATTTT
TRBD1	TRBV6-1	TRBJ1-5	CATHPGTGGGQPQHF	TGTGCCACCCATCCCGGGACAGGGGGCGGGCAGCCCCAGCATTTT
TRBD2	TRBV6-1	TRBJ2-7	CASSEALQRGSYEQYF	TGTGCCAGCAGTGAAGCGCTTCAGCGGGGCTCCTACGAGCAGTACTTC
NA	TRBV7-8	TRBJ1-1	CASSYRSAGRYTEAFF	TGTGCCAGCAGCTACCGGTCGGCAGGGAGGTACACTGAAGCTTTCTTT
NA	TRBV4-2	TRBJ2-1	CASSQDEGGGGEQFF	TGTGCCAGCAGCCAAGACGAGGGAGGGGGGGGTGAGCAGTTCTTC
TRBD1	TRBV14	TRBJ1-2	CASSQGGQNYGYTF	TGTGCCAGCAGCCAGGGGGGACAGAACTATGGCTACACCTTC
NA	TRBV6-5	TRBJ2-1	CASSKTSNEQFF	TGTGCCAGCAGTAAGACTAGTAATGAGCAGTTCTTC
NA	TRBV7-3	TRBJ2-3	CASSYDGTDTQYF	TGTGCCAGCAGCTACGACGGGACAGATACGCAGTATTTT
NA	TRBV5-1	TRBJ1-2	CASSIAGTLWNGYTF	TGCGCCAGCAGCATAGCCGGGACACTATGGAATGGCTACACCTTC
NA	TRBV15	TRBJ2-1	CATSRDSGQPYNEQFF	TGTGCCACCAGCAGAGATAGTGGGCAACCCTACAATGAGCAGTTCTTC
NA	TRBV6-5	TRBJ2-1	CASRQYNEQFF	TGTGCCAGCAGACAGTACAATGAGCAGTTCTTC
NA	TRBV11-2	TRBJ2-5	CASSPERMPQETQYF	TGTGCCAGCAGCCCAGAGCGGATGCCTCAAGAGACCCAGTACTTC
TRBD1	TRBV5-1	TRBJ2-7	CASSSARDRVSYEQYF	TGCGCCAGCAGCTCAGCCCGGGACAGGGTCTCCTACGAGCAGTACTTC
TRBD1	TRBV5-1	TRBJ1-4	CASSATSGQGNEKLFF	TGCGCCAGCAGCGCCACCTCGGGACAGGGCAATGAAAAACTGTTTTTT